This T cell receptor beta chain was sequenced during a study of T cells in localized non-small cell lung cancer. The study, taken as a whole, reports: Longer overall survival accompanied higher blood T cell density.

On this clone itself: Its specificity is unknown.

Sequenced by immunoSEQ multiplex PCR; TCRdb stores in-frame clones only, minus some. The table has around 55,000 clones, around 87% seen once. Sequences were derived from PBMCs, sampled before any cancer treatment. The origin of this receptor is a female donor with stage II lung adenocarcinoma.

In DNA form, the CDR3 reads TGCAGCGTTGAAAGGGGACTGAGGGCCCAGTACTTC. Translated: CSVERGLRAQYF. The rearrangement joins TRBV29-1 to TRBJ2-5, with D possibly TRBD2 on 6 matching bases. Germline assignment: CDR1 SQVTM and CDR2 ANQGSEA. The CDR3 totals 12 residues. The V end was cut by 2 bases, the J end by 9 bases, with 13 bases between.